The T cell receptor (beta chain) under discussion was sequenced for a study of cytomegalovirus exposure and HLA in healthy donors. Study observations and caveats: An analysis that was carried out later associated 16,951 TCR beta sequences with HLA alleles at 0.05 false discovery rate. An apparent linkage of common viral pathogens to several of the most significant clusters emerged in a later analysis. Of the V segments, some could not be distinguished, including TRBV6-2 and TRBV6-3, and were excluded.

The PCR was carried out with 60 Vbeta primers and 13 Jbeta primers. Original processing notes: Roughly 11 million shared chains were among around 78 million unique TCR beta chains counted in a later analysis. Using immunoSEQ multiplex PCR, the repertoire was profiled, and TCRdb retains in-frame clones only, with some absent. The DNA gave D and trimming, while V, J and clone size come from that table. There are over 80,000 clones in the sample; less than 80% occur only once, and over 5% lies in the top ten. As regards this clone: Its target is unknown.

V was cut by 0 bases and J by 1 base, with 16 bases left in between. Germline V gene lookup returns CDR1 SGHRS and CDR2 YFSETQ. This CDR3 spans 17 amino acids. The sample comprised PBMCs. J is TRBJ1-1 and V is TRBV5-1, with a possible D match to TRBD1 (6 bases). The clonotype originates from a boy younger than 18 in good health and CMV-seropositive. CDR3 sequence: CASSLALLGQRNTEAFF. The CDR3 coding sequence is TGCGCCAGCAGCTTGGCCCTACTTGGACAGAGGAACACTGAAGCTTTCTTT.